This record looks at one T cell receptor beta chain sequence and its context. Which antigen it targets is not known. No quality values exist for individual bases; no much larger clone is one base distant. This entry belongs to a study of cytotoxic CD8 clonotypes in ibrutinib-treated CLL (dated by TCRdb to the early 2020s). Concerning the study at large: In this cohort, about 16 patients were treatment-naive and about ten were relapsed/refractory, while some 17 had unmutated IGHV. Samples at response were collected after a median of about 11 months of treatment, with a range of about 6 to 40 months. Of the 90 or so participants in the trial, about two dozen had longitudinal samples available. Cryopreserved peripheral blood mononuclear cells were collected before treatment, at response, and at either disease progression or sustained remission. Every remission and progressive disease sample was obtained while ibrutinib was still being received by the patients. Responses were partial in roughly 24 patients and complete in 2; after median approximately 69 months follow-up, about 14 stayed in remission and about twelve progressed. On average, each sample had roughly 230,000 productive templates and tens of thousands of productive rearrangements. Paper-wide results and their limitations: Public clonotypes were rare and either contracted or stayed stable during treatment, and the rise in clonality at ibrutinib response reflected the expansion of private clonotypes. Baseline clonality exceeded that of age-matched healthy donors and correlated strongly with circulating CD8+ T-cell counts. Sustained-remission and progressing patients did not have matched sampling times, and lymph node repertoires were not examined. At ibrutinib response clonality went up, during sustained remission it held steady, and at progression it dropped back toward baseline.

Read against the paper, the sample's time point label means: 12 months on ibrutinib. Approximately 2 micrograms of genomic DNA were extracted from cryopreserved PBMCs for TCR beta library preparation. High-throughput TCR beta sequencing was performed on longitudinal blood samples from CLL patients receiving ibrutinib monotherapy. Patients were enrolled in a phase 2 open-label single-center ibrutinib monotherapy trial. Each clonotype received, on average, approximately 9.9x coverage in deep resolution sequencing performed on a MiSeq, where the target depth lay between 1 in 1 million and 1 in 200,000 T cells. The immunoSEQ hsTCRB Kit was used to generate TCR beta libraries. The authors' pipeline ran thus. ImmunoSEQ Data Assistant and ImmunoSEQ Analyzer were used for data analysis, and V, D and J genes were assigned according to IMGT definitions. Clonality, which ranges from 0 to 1, was calculated as one minus the normalized Shannon entropy of productive rearrangement frequencies. Only overrepresented clonotypes making up at least 0.05% of the repertoire of each patient were included in the public clonotype analysis. Approximately 12 age-matched healthy donor repertoires from immuneACCESS were used as controls for clonality. TCRdb holds this immuneACCESS table with in-frame rearrangements only. Some clones are missing; in checked studies, unresolved V genes explain under half, and the rest has no known cause. V, J and clone size are taken as reported in that table, and D and trimming were inferred from the DNA itself. In all, the sample holds roughly 200,000 clones, and 79% of those were seen once. Of the sample, approximately 10% falls within the top ten clones.

The origin of this receptor is a human donor with chronic lymphocytic leukemia. The source material was PBMCs, sampled after 12 months of ibrutinib treatment.

The DNA sequence reads TGTGCCAGCAGTGATAGGGGGACAGCTAATCAGCCCCAGCATTTT. This translates into CASSDRGTANQPQHF. The chain is assembled from TRBV2 and TRBJ1-5; 7 of the junction bases match TRBD1. The junction shows trimming of 3 bases on V and 4 bases on J, and the gene matches do not reach 6 bases of it. Counted from cysteine to phenylalanine, this CDR3 has 15 amino acids. The only DNA kept is the CDR3, 45 bases in frame from the first base. In the germline V gene, CDR1 corresponds to SNHLY and CDR2 to FYNNEI.